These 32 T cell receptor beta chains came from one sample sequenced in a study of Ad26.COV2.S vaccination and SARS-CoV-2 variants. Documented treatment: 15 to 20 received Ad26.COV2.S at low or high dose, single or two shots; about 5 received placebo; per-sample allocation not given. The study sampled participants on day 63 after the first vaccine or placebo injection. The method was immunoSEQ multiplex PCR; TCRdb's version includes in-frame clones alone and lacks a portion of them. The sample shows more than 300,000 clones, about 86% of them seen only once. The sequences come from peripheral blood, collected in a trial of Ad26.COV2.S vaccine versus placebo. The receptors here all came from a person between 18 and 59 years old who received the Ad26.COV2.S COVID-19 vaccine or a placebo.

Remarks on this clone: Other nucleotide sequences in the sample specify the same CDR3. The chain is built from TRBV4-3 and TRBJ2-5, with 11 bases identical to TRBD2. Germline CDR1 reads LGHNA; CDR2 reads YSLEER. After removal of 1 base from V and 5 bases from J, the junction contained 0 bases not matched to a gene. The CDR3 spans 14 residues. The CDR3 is CASSQGLAGETQYF. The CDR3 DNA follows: TGCGCCAGCAGCCAAGGACTAGCGGGGGAGACCCAGTACTTC.

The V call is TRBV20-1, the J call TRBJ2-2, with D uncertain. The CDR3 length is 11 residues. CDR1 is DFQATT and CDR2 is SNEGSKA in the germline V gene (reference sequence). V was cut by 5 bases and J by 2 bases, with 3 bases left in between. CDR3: CSAFNTGELFF. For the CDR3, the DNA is TGCAGTGCTTTTAACACCGGGGAGCTGTTTTTT.

CDR3 sequence: CASSMVAGGLTDTQYF. CDR3 nucleotides: TGTGCCAGTAGTATGGTGGCGGGGGGGCTCACAGATACGCAGTATTTT. J is TRBJ2-3 and V is TRBV19, with TRBD2 matching 9 bases. Germline V gene lookup returns CDR1 LNHDA and CDR2 SQIVND (reference sequence). V lost 3 bases, J lost 2 bases, and 6 bases stayed unmatched. The CDR3 runs to 16 residues.

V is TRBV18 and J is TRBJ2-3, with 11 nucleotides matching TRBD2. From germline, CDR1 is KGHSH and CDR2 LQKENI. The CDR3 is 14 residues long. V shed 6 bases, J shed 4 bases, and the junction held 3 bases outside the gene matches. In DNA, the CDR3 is TGTGCCAGCTCCTCACTAGCGGGGGCAGATACGCAGTATTTT. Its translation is CASSSLAGADTQYF.

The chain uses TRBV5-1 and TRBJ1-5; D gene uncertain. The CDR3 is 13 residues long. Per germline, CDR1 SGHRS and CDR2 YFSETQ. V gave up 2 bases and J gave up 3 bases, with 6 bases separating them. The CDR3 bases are TGCGCCAGCAGCTTCGGCGACAATCAGCCCCAGCATTTT. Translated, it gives CASSFGDNQPQHF.

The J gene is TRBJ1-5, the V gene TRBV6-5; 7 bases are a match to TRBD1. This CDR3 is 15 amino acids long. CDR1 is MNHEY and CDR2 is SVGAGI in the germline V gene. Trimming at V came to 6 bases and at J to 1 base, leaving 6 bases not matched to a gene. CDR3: CASRQGSVSNQPQHF. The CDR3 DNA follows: TGTGCCAGCAGACAGGGGAGTGTAAGCAATCAGCCCCAGCATTTT.

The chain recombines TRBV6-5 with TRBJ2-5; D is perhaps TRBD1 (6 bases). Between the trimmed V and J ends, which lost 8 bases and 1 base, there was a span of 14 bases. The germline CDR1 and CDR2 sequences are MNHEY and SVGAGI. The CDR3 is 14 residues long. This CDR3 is CASDRTAIQETQYF. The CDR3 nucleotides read TGTGCCAGCGATCGGACAGCGATCCAAGAGACCCAGTACTTC.

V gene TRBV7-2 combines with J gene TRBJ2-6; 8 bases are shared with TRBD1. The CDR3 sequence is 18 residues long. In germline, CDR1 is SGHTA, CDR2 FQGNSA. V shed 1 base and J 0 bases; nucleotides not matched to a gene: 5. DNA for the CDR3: TGTGCCAGCAGCTTAGTGAGGACAGGGAGCTCTGGGGCCAACGTCCTGACTTTC. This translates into CASSLVRTGSSGANVLTF.

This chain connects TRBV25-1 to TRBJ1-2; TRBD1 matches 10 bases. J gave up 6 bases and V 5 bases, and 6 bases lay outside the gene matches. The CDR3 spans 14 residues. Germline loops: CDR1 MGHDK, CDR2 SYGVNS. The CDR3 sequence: CASSMTGGANGYTF. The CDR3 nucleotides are TGTGCCAGCAGTATGACAGGGGGCGCGAATGGCTACACCTTC.

In DNA, the CDR3 is TGTGCCAGCAGGAGACAGGGGGCAAGGGGTGAAGCTTTCTTT. Amino acids: CASRRQGARGEAFF. The rearrangement links TRBV6-5 to TRBJ1-1; TRBD1 aligns across 10 bases. Germline V gene data show CDR1 as MNHEY and CDR2 as SVGAGI. J lost 7 bases, V lost 6 bases, and 8 bases had no gene match. This CDR3 spans 14 amino acids.

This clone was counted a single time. The CDR3 DNA follows: TGTGCCATCAGGAACACAGGGTTAGAAAATTCACCCCTCCACTTT. It codes for CAIRNTGLENSPLHF. This rearrangement joins TRBV10-3 to TRBJ1-6; possibly TRBD1 for D (6 bases). Germline CDR1 is ENHRY and CDR2 is SYGVKD. V lost 6 bases, J lost 7 bases, and 16 bases lay in between. The CDR3 extends over 15 amino acids.

The CDR3 here is CASSPVTGEYGYTF. The CDR3 DNA reads as TGTGCCAGCAGTCCGGTGACAGGGGAATATGGCTACACCTTC. The chain links TRBV27 to TRBJ1-2, with 8 bases that match TRBD1. V lost 5 bases, J lost 5 bases, and 7 bases stayed unmatched. Germline CDR1 and CDR2: MNHEY and SMNVEV (reference sequence). The CDR3 spans 14 residues.

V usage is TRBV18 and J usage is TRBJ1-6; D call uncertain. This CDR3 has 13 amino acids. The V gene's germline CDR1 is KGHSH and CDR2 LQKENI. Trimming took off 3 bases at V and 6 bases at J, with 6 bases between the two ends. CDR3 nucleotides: TGTGCCAGCTCACCGATCCCTAATTCACCCCTCCACTTT. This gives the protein CASSPIPNSPLHF.

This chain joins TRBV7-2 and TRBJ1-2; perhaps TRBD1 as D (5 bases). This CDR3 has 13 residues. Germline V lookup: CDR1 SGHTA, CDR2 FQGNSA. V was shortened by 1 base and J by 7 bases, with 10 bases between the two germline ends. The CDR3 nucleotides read TGTGCCAGCAGCTTAGGAGTTAGGGGTGGCTACACCTTC. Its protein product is CASSLGVRGGYTF.

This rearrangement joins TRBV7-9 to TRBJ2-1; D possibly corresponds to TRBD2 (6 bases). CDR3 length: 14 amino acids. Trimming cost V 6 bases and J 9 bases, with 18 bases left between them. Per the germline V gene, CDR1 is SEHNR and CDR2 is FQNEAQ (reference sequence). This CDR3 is CASSLTTPAGEQFF. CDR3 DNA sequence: TGTGCCAGCAGTCTGACTACCCCAGCGGGTGAGCAGTTCTTC.

The CDR3 nucleotides are TGTGCCAGCAGCTTAGAGCGGGGAGATGAGCAGTTCTTC. Amino acid sequence: CASSLERGDEQFF. The V call is TRBV7-6, the J call TRBJ2-1; TRBD2 aligns across 7 bases. This CDR3 comprises 13 residues. The trim removed 1 base at V and 8 bases at J, leaving 2 bases unmatched. Germline CDR1 is SGHVS and CDR2 is FNYEAQ.

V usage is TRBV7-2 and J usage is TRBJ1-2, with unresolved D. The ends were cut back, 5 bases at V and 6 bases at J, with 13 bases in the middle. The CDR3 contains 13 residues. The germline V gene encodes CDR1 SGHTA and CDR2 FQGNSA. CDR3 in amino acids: CASSRGSFDGYTF. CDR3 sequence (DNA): TGTGCCAGCAGCCGAGGCAGTTTTGATGGCTACACCTTC.

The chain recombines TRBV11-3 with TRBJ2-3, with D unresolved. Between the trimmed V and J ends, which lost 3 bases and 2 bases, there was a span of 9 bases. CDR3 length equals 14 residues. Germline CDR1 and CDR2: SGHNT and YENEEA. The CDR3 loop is CASSFRVLTDTQYF. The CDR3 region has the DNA TGTGCCAGCAGCTTTCGGGTACTCACAGATACGCAGTATTTT.

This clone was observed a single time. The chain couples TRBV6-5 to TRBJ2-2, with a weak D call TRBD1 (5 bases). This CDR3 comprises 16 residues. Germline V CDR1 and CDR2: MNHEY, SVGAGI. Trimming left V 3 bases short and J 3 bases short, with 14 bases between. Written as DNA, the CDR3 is TGTGCCAGCAGTTATGGGGCAGGCGGAGACACCGGGGAGCTGTTTTTT. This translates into CASSYGAGGDTGELFF.

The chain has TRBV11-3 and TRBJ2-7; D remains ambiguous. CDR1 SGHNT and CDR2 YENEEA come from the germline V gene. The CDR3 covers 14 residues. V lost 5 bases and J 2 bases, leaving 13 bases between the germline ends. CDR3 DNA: TGTGCCAGCAGCCCCCCCGGATTGCCCTACGAGCAGTACTTC. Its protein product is CASSPPGLPYEQYF. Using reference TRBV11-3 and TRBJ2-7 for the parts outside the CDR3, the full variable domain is EAGVVQSPRYKIIEKKQPVAFWCNPISGHNTLYWYLQNLGQGPELLIRYENEEAVDDSQLPKDRFSAERLKGVDSTLKIQPAELGDSAVYLCASSPPGLPYEQYFGPGTRLTVT.

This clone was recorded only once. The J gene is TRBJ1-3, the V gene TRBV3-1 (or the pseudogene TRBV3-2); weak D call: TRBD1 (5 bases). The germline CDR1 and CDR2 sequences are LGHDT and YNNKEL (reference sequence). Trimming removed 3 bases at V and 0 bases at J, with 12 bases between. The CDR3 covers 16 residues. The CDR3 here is CASSQGPTNSGNTIYF. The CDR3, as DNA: TGTGCCAGCAGCCAGGGGCCAACCAACTCTGGAAACACCATATATTTT.

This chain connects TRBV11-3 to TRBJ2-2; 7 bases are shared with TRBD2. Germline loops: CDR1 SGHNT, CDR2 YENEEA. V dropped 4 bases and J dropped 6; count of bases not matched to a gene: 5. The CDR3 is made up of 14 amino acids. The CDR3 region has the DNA TGTGCCAGCAGCTCCCCCCGGGAGGCCGGGGAGCTGTTTTTT. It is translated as CASSSPREAGELFF. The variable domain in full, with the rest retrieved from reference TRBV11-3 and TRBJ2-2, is EAGVVQSPRYKIIEKKQPVAFWCNPISGHNTLYWYLQNLGQGPELLIRYENEEAVDDSQLPKDRFSAERLKGVDSTLKIQPAELGDSAVYLCASSSPREAGELFFGEGSRLTVL.

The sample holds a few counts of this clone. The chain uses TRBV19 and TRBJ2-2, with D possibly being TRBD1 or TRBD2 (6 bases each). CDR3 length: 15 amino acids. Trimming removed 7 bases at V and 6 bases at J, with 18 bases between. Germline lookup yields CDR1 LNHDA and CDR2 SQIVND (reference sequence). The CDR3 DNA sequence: TGTGCCAGTAACCCTGGGGGGCGAATCCCCGGGGAGCTGTTTTTT. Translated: CASNPGGRIPGELFF.

CDR3 nucleotide sequence: TGTGCCATCAACAAAGGGGACAGGATAGAGCACGAGCAGTACTTC. Protein: CAINKGDRIEHEQYF. V and J are TRBV10-3 and TRBJ2-7, with 8 nucleotides matching TRBD1. CDR1 is ENHRY, CDR2 SYGVKD, per germline. CDR3 size: 15 residues. Unmatched junction bases numbered 13, after V lost 7 bases and J lost 5 bases.

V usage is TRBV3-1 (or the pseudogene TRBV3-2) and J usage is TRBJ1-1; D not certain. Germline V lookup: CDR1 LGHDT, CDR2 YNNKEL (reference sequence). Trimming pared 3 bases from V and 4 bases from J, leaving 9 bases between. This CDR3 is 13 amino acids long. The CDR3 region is CASSQGGVTEAFF. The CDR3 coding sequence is TGTGCCAGCAGCCAGGGCGGGGTCACTGAAGCTTTCTTT.

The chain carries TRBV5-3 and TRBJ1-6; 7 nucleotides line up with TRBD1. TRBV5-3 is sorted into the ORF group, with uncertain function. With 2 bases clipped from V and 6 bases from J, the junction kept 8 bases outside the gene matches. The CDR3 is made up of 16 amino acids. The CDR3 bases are TGTGCCAGAAGCTTCGTCTCGGGACAGTCTAATTCACCCCTCCACTTT. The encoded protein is CARSFVSGQSNSPLHF.

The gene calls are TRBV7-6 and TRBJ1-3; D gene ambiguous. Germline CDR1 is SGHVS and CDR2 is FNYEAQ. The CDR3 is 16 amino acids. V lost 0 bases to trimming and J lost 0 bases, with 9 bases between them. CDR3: CASSLAVASSGNTIYF. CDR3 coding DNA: TGTGCCAGCAGCTTAGCGGTAGCCTCCTCTGGAAACACCATATATTTT.

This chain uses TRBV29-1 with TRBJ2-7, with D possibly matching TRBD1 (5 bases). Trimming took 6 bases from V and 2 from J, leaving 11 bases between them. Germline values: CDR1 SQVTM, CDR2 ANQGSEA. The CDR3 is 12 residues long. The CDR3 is CSVEDTAYEQYF. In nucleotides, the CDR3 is TGCAGCGTCGAGGACACAGCCTACGAGCAGTACTTC.

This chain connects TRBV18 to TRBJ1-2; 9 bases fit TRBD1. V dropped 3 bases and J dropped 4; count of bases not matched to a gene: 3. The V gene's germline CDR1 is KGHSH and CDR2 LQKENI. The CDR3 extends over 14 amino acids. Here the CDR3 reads CASSPGQGFYGYTF. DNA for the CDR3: TGTGCCAGCTCACCCGGACAGGGGTTCTATGGCTACACCTTC.

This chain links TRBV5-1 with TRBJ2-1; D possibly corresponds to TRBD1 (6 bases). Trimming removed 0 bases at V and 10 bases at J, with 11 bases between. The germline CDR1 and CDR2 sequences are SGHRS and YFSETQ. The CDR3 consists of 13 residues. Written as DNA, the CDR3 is TGCGCCAGCAGCTTGGAGGGGGTTACCGAGCAGTTCTTC. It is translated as CASSLEGVTEQFF.

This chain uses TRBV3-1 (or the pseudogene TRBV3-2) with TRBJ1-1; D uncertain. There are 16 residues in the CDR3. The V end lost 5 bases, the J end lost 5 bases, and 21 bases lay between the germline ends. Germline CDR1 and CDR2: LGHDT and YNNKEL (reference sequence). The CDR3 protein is CASSYQSGSGGTEAFF. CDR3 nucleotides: TGTGCCAGCAGCTATCAAAGCGGGTCCGGAGGGACTGAAGCTTTCTTT.

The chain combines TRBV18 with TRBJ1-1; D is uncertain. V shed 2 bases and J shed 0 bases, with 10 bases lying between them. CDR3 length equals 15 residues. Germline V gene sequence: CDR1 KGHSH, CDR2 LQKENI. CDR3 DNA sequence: TGTGCCAGCTCACCATTGACGTTGATGAACACTGAAGCTTTCTTT. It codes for CASSPLTLMNTEAFF.